This TCR beta chain was recorded in a study of blood T cell repertoires in COVID-19. Produced via immunoSEQ multiplex PCR; TCRdb's table is partial and in-frame only. Of 190,000 or so clones in the sample, around nine tenths were seen once. The V gene's germline CDR1 is MGHDK and CDR2 SYGVNS. Between the trimmed V and J ends, which lost 7 bases and 0 bases, there was a span of 9 bases. The CDR3 covers 13 residues. The TCR comes from a man aged 35 to 55 with acute or convalescent COVID-19. What was sequenced was peripheral blood. The chain is built from TRBV25-1 and TRBJ1-1, with D perhaps TRBD1 (5 bases). CDR3 sequence: CASNGGMNTEAFF. Written as DNA, the CDR3 is TGTGCCAGCAATGGGGGGATGAACACTGAAGCTTTCTTT.